These 2 T cell receptor beta chains originate from one sample sequenced in a study of T cells in Graves' hyperthyroidism and ophthalmopathy. RNA transcripts were the template for amplifying TCR beta CDR3 regions. First-round RT-PCR targeting the TCR CDR3 was performed with the HTBI primer set. Via MiXCR, TCRdb re-called the multiplex PCR reads, giving one row per CDR3 protein. The table includes more than 350,000 distinct CDR3 sequences, about 15% detected once. Sequenced: blood. All receptors come from a woman in her thirties with Graves' hyperthyroidism.

Many counts were recorded for this clonotype. The chain uses TRBV7-2 and TRBJ2-1; maybe TRBD1 (5 bases). The CDR3 has 15 amino acids. The V gene's germline CDR1 is SGHTA and CDR2 FQGNSA. The ends were cut back, 6 bases at V and 2 bases at J, with 14 bases in the middle. This CDR3 reads CASSPGASAYNEQFF. CDR3 nucleotides: TGTGCCAGCAGTCCTGGGGCTAGTGCCTACAATGAGCAGTTCTTC.

In its sample, this clonotype was seen many times. The chain couples TRBV11-2 to TRBJ1-2; tentatively, D is TRBD1 (5 bases). V lost 4 bases and J 3 bases, leaving 12 bases between the germline ends. The CDR3 extends over 14 amino acids. From germline, CDR1 is SGHAT and CDR2 FQNNGV. The CDR3 sequence: CASSSITGDYGYTF. Written as DNA, the CDR3 is TGTGCCAGCAGCTCGATTACAGGAGACTATGGCTACACCTTC. Variable domain in full (rest from reference TRBV11-2 and TRBJ1-2): EAGVAQSPRYKIIEKRQSVAFWCNPISGHATLYWYQQILGQGPKLLIQFQNNGVVDDSQLPKDRFSAERLKGVDSTLKIQPAKLEDSAVYLCASSSITGDYGYTFGSGTRLTVV.